This TCR beta chain was sequenced for a study of T cell changes during pregnancy in multiple sclerosis (dated by TCRdb to about 2019). Background on the whole study: In women with multiple sclerosis, the researchers looked at how the T cell repertoire shifted as pregnancy progressed.

The method behind the library was the immunoSEQ multiplex PCR assay. This immuneACCESS table, as held by TCRdb, lists in-frame sequences with V and J called but not all clones. Of the missing ones, under half trace to an unresolved V gene in checked studies; the others have no known cause. Across this sample there are about 59,000 clones, with approximately 90% seen only once. The ten largest make up roughly 5.2% of the sample. Cut back by 8 bases and 4 bases, the V and J ends lie 15 bases apart. The CDR3, cysteine through phenylalanine, is 15 amino acids long. Only the CDR3 portion is preserved as DNA: 45 bases, with reading frame beginning at the first base. Based on the germline V gene, the CDR1 and CDR2 sequences are MNHEY and SVGAGI. A remark on this clone: The specificity of this receptor is unknown. Within one base of it there is no much larger clone, and no base qualities were kept.

Sequencing was done on a sample of peripheral blood from another person, used as feeder cells. This TCR derives from a human donor whose cells served as feeder cells for cultures in a pregnancy study. This chain is built from TRBV6-5 and TRBJ1-6; the D gene assignment is ambiguous. CDR3 reads: CASPPGRRYNSPLHF. The nucleotides are TGTGCCAGCCCCCCGGGGAGGCGGTATAATTCACCCCTCCACTTT.